This entry lists 24 T cell receptor beta chains sequenced from one sample in a study of blood T cell repertoires in COVID-19. Sequenced by immunoSEQ multiplex PCR; TCRdb stores in-frame clones only, minus some. The sample comprises about 27,000 clones, roughly 91% of which are singletons, and more than 4% rests with the top ten. The sample taken for sequencing was peripheral blood. These receptors originate from an older man with active COVID-19.

The chain carries TRBV11-2 and TRBJ1-3, with TRBD1 identical over 8 bases. V trimming: 4 bases; J trimming: 2 bases; junction bases outside the gene matches: 1. The CDR3 length is 14 residues. Germline values: CDR1 SGHAT, CDR2 FQNNGV. The CDR3 DNA follows: TGTGCCAGCAGCTCACAGGGGGCTGGAAACACCATATATTTT. Protein sequence: CASSSQGAGNTIYF.

The chain links TRBV10-3 to TRBJ1-1; 9 bases are shared with TRBD1. Germline CDR1 reads ENHRY; CDR2 reads SYGVKD. The CDR3 is made up of 12 amino acids. With 6 bases clipped from V and 10 bases from J, the junction kept 6 bases outside the gene matches. The CDR3: CAISTGGGGAFF. CDR3 sequence (DNA): TGTGCCATCAGCACAGGGGGCGGAGGAGCTTTCTTT.

The V gene is TRBV7-2, the J gene TRBJ2-3, with a possible D match to TRBD1 (6 bases). V was cut by 6 bases and J by 2 bases, with 12 bases left in between. The CDR3 contains 14 residues. Germline CDR1 is SGHTA and CDR2 is FQGNSA. The CDR3 sequence is CASSYRALTDTQYF. DNA of the CDR3: TGTGCCAGCAGTTACAGGGCGCTCACAGATACGCAGTATTTT.

This chain connects TRBV4-1 to TRBJ1-2, with no clear D. V lost 0 bases and J lost 4, with 9 bases in between. This CDR3 has 14 residues. Germline lookup yields CDR1 MGHRA and CDR2 YSYEKL. In nucleotides, the CDR3 is TGCGCCAGCAGCCAAGAGTCTAGGATCTATGGCTACACCTTC. This translates into CASSQESRIYGYTF.

The V gene is TRBV6-4, the J gene TRBJ1-2, with 7 nucleotides matching TRBD1. The germline V gene encodes CDR1 MRHNA and CDR2 SNTAGT. The V and J ends lost 0 bases and 7 bases, in that order; junction bases with no gene match: 5. This CDR3 contains 14 residues. The CDR3 coding sequence is TGTGCCAGCAGTGACTCGAACAGGGGAGGTGGCTACACCTTC. This sequence encodes CASSDSNRGGGYTF.

The rearrangement links TRBV11-1 to TRBJ1-1; D is uncertain. Deletions cut 4 bases from V and 3 bases from J, with 6 bases between. CDR1 is SGHAT, CDR2 FQDESV, per germline (reference sequence). The CDR3 extends over 12 amino acids. In DNA form, the CDR3 reads TGTGCCAGCAGCTCAGGATACACTGAAGCTTTCTTT. Translating gives CASSSGYTEAFF.

This chain uses TRBV12-3 or TRBV12-4 with TRBJ2-7; D remains unclear. Trimming removed 5 bases at V and 0 bases at J, with 8 bases between. There are 13 residues in the CDR3. CDR3 region: CASSLGVSYEQYF. CDR3 in DNA: TGTGCCAGCAGTCTCGGAGTCTCCTACGAGCAGTACTTC.

This clone was counted a few times. The gene calls are TRBV9 and TRBJ2-3; D is perhaps TRBD2 (6 bases). In germline, CDR1 is SGDLS, CDR2 YYNGEE. CDR3 length: 15 amino acids. V dropped 1 base and J dropped 3 bases, with 12 bases sitting between them. As DNA, the CDR3 is TGTGCCAGCAGCGTATCGTTCGGGGGTACAGATACGCAGTATTTT. Translated, it gives CASSVSFGGTDTQYF.

The chain uses TRBV6-5 and TRBJ1-2, with TRBD1 identical over 9 bases. This CDR3 is built from 15 residues. With V trimmed by 7 bases and J by 1 base, 7 bases remained unmatched. Germline V gene sequence: CDR1 MNHEY, CDR2 SVGAGI. CDR3 region: CASNTQGANNYGYTF. CDR3 nucleotides: TGTGCCAGCAACACACAGGGGGCGAATAACTATGGCTACACCTTC.

The chain's CDR3 is CASSRGGWERDTQYF. The CDR3 DNA follows: TGTGCCAGCAGCCGAGGAGGGTGGGAACGGGATACGCAGTATTTT. The chain links TRBV5-4 to TRBJ2-3; the D gene is possibly TRBD2 (6 bases). CDR1 and CDR2 from the germline V gene are SGHNT and YYREEE (reference sequence). This CDR3 region has 15 residues. V lost 4 bases to trimming and J lost 6 bases, with 18 bases between them. The variable domain in full, completed from reference TRBV5-4 and TRBJ2-3, reads ETGVTQSPTHLIKTRGQQVTLRCSSQSGHNTVSWYQQALGQGPQFIFQYYREEENGRGNFPPRFSGLQFPNYSSELNVNALELDDSALYLCASSRGGWERDTQYFGPGTRLTVL.

This clone appeared once. This chain uses TRBV30 with TRBJ2-5; 9 positions match TRBD1. V trimming: 0 bases; J trimming: 4 bases; junction bases outside the gene matches: 6. The V gene's germline CDR1 is GTSNPN and CDR2 SVGIG (reference sequence). CDR3 length equals 15 residues. In nucleotides, the CDR3 is TGTGCCTGGAGTGTAGGCGGGACAGGGAGAGAGACCCAGTACTTC. This gives the protein CAWSVGGTGRETQYF.

The V gene is TRBV2, the J gene TRBJ2-5; possibly TRBD2 for D (5 bases). This CDR3 is built from 14 residues. Trimming stripped 7 bases from V and 2 bases from J, with 14 bases between. CDR1 is SNHLY, CDR2 FYNNEI, per germline. The CDR3: CASNLPRRQETQYF. CDR3 DNA sequence: TGTGCCAGCAACCTCCCCCGGAGGCAAGAGACCCAGTACTTC.

This chain uses TRBV6-5 with TRBJ1-2; unclear D gene. This CDR3 has 14 amino acids. With 5 bases removed from V and 5 bases from J, the gap between germline ends came to 15 bases. Germline lookup yields CDR1 MNHEY and CDR2 SVGAGI. The CDR3 DNA reads as TGTGCCAGCAGTCGGGTAGGGCCGGGATATGGCTACACCTTC. Translating gives CASSRVGPGYGYTF.

V usage is TRBV27 and J usage is TRBJ2-5, with TRBD2 as a possible D gene (5 bases). Germline V gene sequence: CDR1 MNHEY, CDR2 SMNVEV (reference sequence). The CDR3 loop spans 13 amino acids. V was trimmed by 4 bases and J by 0 bases, leaving 6 bases between them. The CDR3, as DNA: TGTGCCAGCAGTTCGGGATACCAAGAGACCCAGTACTTC. Its translation: CASSSGYQETQYF.

This chain links TRBV5-1 with TRBJ2-5; TRBD2 matches at 9 bases. The germline V gene encodes CDR1 SGHRS and CDR2 YFSETQ. CDR3 length: 17 residues. The ends lost 4 bases at V and 4 bases at J; junction bases unmatched: 14. As DNA, the CDR3 is TGCGCCAGCAGCGCAAGTCCGGGACTAGCAGGGGGAGAGACCCAGTACTTC. Translation gives CASSASPGLAGGETQYF.

A single count supports this clone. The chain joins TRBV10-3 to TRBJ2-7; D is ambiguous. CDR3 length: 11 residues. Trimming left V 10 bases short and J 3 bases short, with 10 bases between. CDR1 ENHRY and CDR2 SYGVKD come from the germline V gene. CDR3 sequence reads: CATSESYEQYF. CDR3 DNA: TGTGCCACCTCGGAGAGCTACGAGCAGTACTTC.

The V gene is TRBV19, the J gene TRBJ1-6; the D is unclear. Trimming pared 6 bases from V and 2 bases from J, leaving 11 bases between. Germline V gene data show CDR1 as LNHDA and CDR2 as SQIVND (reference sequence). The length of the CDR3 is 15 residues. The DNA of the CDR3 is TGTGCCAGTAGCACCGGACTTCCCTATAATTCACCCCTCCACTTT. This gives the protein CASSTGLPYNSPLHF.

This clone was seen once. This chain connects TRBV6-5 to TRBJ1-1, with D possibly being TRBD1 (5 bases). V was trimmed by 4 bases and J by 3 bases, leaving 15 bases between them. The germline V gene encodes CDR1 MNHEY and CDR2 SVGAGI. The CDR3 covers 15 residues. This chain's CDR3 is CASSSVQGVDTEAFF. DNA of the CDR3: TGTGCCAGCAGTTCCGTCCAGGGCGTGGACACTGAAGCTTTCTTT.

The V gene is TRBV6-6, the J gene TRBJ2-1; 11 bases map to TRBD2. Germline CDR1 reads MNHNY; CDR2 reads SVGAGI (reference sequence). The length of the CDR3 is 16 residues. J gave up 0 bases and V 6 bases, and 4 bases lay outside the gene matches. The DNA of the CDR3 is TGTGCCAGCAGGGGTAGCGGGGGGGCCTCCTACAATGAGCAGTTCTTC. Protein sequence: CASRGSGGASYNEQFF.

This clone appeared a single time. The rearrangement uses TRBV18 and TRBJ2-3; D might be TRBD2 (6 bases). V lost 6 bases and J 2 bases, leaving 15 bases between the germline ends. The V gene's germline CDR1 is KGHSH and CDR2 LQKENI. The CDR3 totals 15 residues. The CDR3 coding sequence is TGTGCCAGCTCCGGGACTCCCCGATACACAGATACGCAGTATTTT. This translates into CASSGTPRYTDTQYF.

V gene TRBV19 combines with J gene TRBJ2-1, with 10 bases fitting TRBD1. CDR1 is LNHDA, CDR2 SQIVND, per germline (reference sequence). This CDR3 has 12 amino acids. The DNA of the CDR3 is TGTGCGGCCGGACAGGGGGGCAATGAGCAGTTCTTC. This sequence encodes CAAGQGGNEQFF.

This chain uses TRBV6-5 with TRBJ2-1; 7 bases agree with TRBD2. Germline V gives CDR1 MNHEY, CDR2 SVGAGI. The CDR3 is 16 residues long. V lost 0 bases, J lost 4 bases, and 6 bases stayed unmatched. The CDR3 is CASSYSRAGQYNEQFF. The DNA for the CDR3 is TGTGCCAGCAGTTACTCGAGAGCGGGGCAGTACAATGAGCAGTTCTTC.

The genes are TRBV9 and TRBJ1-1; a possible D gene is TRBD1 (6 bases). The CDR3 extends over 16 amino acids. Germline lookup yields CDR1 SGDLS and CDR2 YYNGEE. With 0 bases removed from V and 4 bases from J, the gap between germline ends came to 16 bases. In DNA, the CDR3 is TGTGCCAGCAGCGTAGGGGCAGGGGCCATGGGCACTGAAGCTTTCTTT. This translates into CASSVGAGAMGTEAFF.

This clone was observed a single time. The chain links TRBV6-6 to TRBJ2-3; 8 nucleotides align to TRBD1. CDR3 length: 14 amino acids. CDR1 and CDR2 from the germline V gene are MNHNY and SVGAGI (reference sequence). V dropped 5 bases and J dropped 6; count of bases not matched to a gene: 7. The CDR3 is CASSRRTGWDTQYF. The CDR3 coding sequence is TGTGCCAGCAGTAGAAGGACAGGGTGGGATACGCAGTATTTT.